The 8 T cell receptor beta chains given below trace back to one sample, sequenced in a study of spatial heterogeneity in lung cancer. MiXCR was run by TCRdb on the 5' RACE reads, yielding one entry per CDR3 protein. This table holds about 40,000 distinct CDR3 sequences, 4% to 6% found once. As to time point: sample taken at primary tumor resection. Whole RNA from tumor, nontumor lung or frozen PBMC was sequenced unsorted. Sample: PBMCs, taken at surgery. Source of these receptors: a female donor with early-stage non-small cell lung cancer.

This clonotype was counted between two and nine times. The chain links TRBV5-1 to TRBJ2-2; weak D call: TRBD1 (5 bases). Between the trimmed V and J ends, which lost 4 bases and 7 bases, there was a span of 14 bases. CDR1 is SGHRS, CDR2 YFSETQ, per germline. CDR3 size: 14 residues. The CDR3 is CASSNTRDYGELFF. The CDR3 DNA follows: TGCGCCAGCAGCAACACCAGGGATTACGGGGAGCTGTTTTTT.

This clonotype was recorded at least ten times. This rearrangement joins TRBV6-2 or TRBV6-3 to TRBJ1-1, with a possible D match to TRBD1 (6 bases). Germline V CDR1 and CDR2: MNHEY, SVGEGT. The V gene lost 6 bases and the J gene lost 1 base, with 15 bases spanning the gap. The length of the CDR3 is 15 residues. The CDR3 DNA follows: TGTGCCAGCAGCTTACAGGGTTCTGGGAACACTGAAGCTTTCTTT. This translates into CASSLQGSGNTEAFF.

This clonotype was observed at least ten times. The chain uses TRBV5-4 and TRBJ1-3; 8 bases match TRBD1. J was trimmed by 2 bases and V by 2 bases; bases with no gene match: 6. Germline lookup yields CDR1 SGHNT and CDR2 YYREEE (reference sequence). The CDR3 runs 16 residues. DNA for the CDR3: TGTGCCAGCAGCTTTGGACAGGGAAGGACTGGAAACACCATATATTTT. The encoded protein is CASSFGQGRTGNTIYF.

At least ten counts were recorded for this clonotype. V gene TRBV28 combines with J gene TRBJ2-2; 8 nucleotides line up with TRBD2. CDR1 and CDR2 from the germline V gene are MDHEN and SYDVKM. Trimming at V came to 4 bases and at J to 4 bases, leaving 5 bases not matched to a gene. This CDR3 region has 15 residues. DNA for the CDR3: TGTGCCAGCAGTTGGAGTAGCGGGGTCACCGGGGAGCTGTTTTTT. Translating it yields CASSWSSGVTGELFF.

This clonotype was observed at least ten times. The J gene is TRBJ2-1, the V gene TRBV29-1; 11 nucleotides match TRBD2. Germline assignment: CDR1 SQVTM and CDR2 ANQGSEA. The CDR3 is made up of 15 amino acids. Trimming took 6 bases from V and 4 from J; bases not matched to a gene: 8. The CDR3: CSVRPGTSGYNEQFF. In DNA form, the CDR3 reads TGCAGCGTCAGACCCGGGACTAGCGGTTACAATGAGCAGTTCTTC.

This clonotype was detected many times. The chain links TRBV7-8 to TRBJ2-1, with D tentatively TRBD2 (5 bases). This CDR3 has 16 amino acids. The V end was cut by 2 bases, the J end by 5 bases, with 16 bases between. The germline gives CDR1 SGHVS, CDR2 FQNEAQ. CDR3 loop: CASSLLRGRSNNEQFF. The CDR3 DNA reads as TGTGCCAGCAGCTTACTTCGGGGAAGGAGCAACAATGAGCAGTTCTTC.

At least ten counts were recorded for this clonotype. This sequence joins TRBV4-2 and TRBJ2-1; no reliable D call. The CDR3 is made up of 17 amino acids. Germline CDR1 LGHNA, CDR2 YNFKEQ. V lost 0 bases and J 1 base, leaving 13 bases between the germline ends. The CDR3 is CASSQEVGHFSYNEQFF. CDR3 coding DNA: TGTGCCAGCAGCCAAGAAGTCGGGCATTTTTCCTACAATGAGCAGTTCTTC.

In this sample, this clonotype turned up many times. The rearrangement joins TRBV20-1 to TRBJ2-1, with D maybe TRBD2 (6 bases). The CDR3 runs 15 residues. Germline V gives CDR1 DFQATT, CDR2 SNEGSKA (reference sequence). V was pared by 7 bases and J by 0 bases, with 16 bases between. In DNA form, the CDR3 reads TGCAGTGTTCCAATTAGCGGAAGCTCCTACAATGAGCAGTTCTTC. It codes for CSVPISGSSYNEQFF.